What follows are 7 T cell receptor beta chains derived from one specimen sequenced in a study of a mutant IDH1 vaccine in newly diagnosed glioma. Antigens of these TCRs are unknown. The sample's time point: week 47, end of study. Doses consisted of 300 ug of mutant IDH1 20-mer peptide each, paired with topical imiquimod. The assay was immunoSEQ multiplex PCR, and TCRdb's table has in-frame clones only and misses some. Of 25,000 to 40,000 clones in the sample, about 92% were seen once. The material was PBMCs, obtained from a glioma patient whose treatment included an IDH1 peptide vaccine. The source of these receptors is a man aged 35 to 55 with glioma.

This sequence joins TRBV6-1 and TRBJ2-7; 8 positions agree with TRBD2. V was clipped by 3 bases and J by 2 bases; unmatched bases: 12. The CDR3 has 17 residues. Germline lookup yields CDR1 MNHNS and CDR2 SASEGT. Here the CDR3 reads CASSEGRERGYPYEQYV. For the CDR3, the DNA is TGTGCCAGCAGTGAGGGTCGAGAGCGGGGGTACCCCTACGAGCAGTACGTC.

The genes are TRBV5-1 and TRBJ1-4, with 10 bases fitting TRBD1. The length of the CDR3 is 16 residues. CDR1 is SGHRS and CDR2 is YFSETQ in the germline V gene. The junction had 7 bases not matched to a gene; V was cut back by 0 bases and J by 8 bases. Written as DNA, the CDR3 is TGCGCCAGCAGCTTGGATGGGACAGGGGAAAGCGAAAAACTGTTTTTT. Its protein product is CASSLDGTGESEKLFF.

CDR3 DNA sequence: TGCGCCAGCAGCTTGTCGGGGACAGGGCCTGGAAACACCATATATTTT. As protein: CASSLSGTGPGNTIYF. The genes are TRBV5-1 and TRBJ1-3; 9 nucleotides line up with TRBD1. Per the germline V gene, CDR1 is SGHRS and CDR2 is YFSETQ. This CDR3 is built from 16 residues. With V trimmed by 1 base and J by 2 bases, 4 bases remained unmatched.

This clone was recorded only once. The chain has TRBV16 and TRBJ1-5; 8 positions agree with TRBD1. V shed 1 base, J shed 5 bases, and the junction held 4 bases outside the gene matches. Looked up from germline, CDR1 is KGHSY and CDR2 is FQNENV. The CDR3 consists of 15 residues. The CDR3 DNA reads TGTGCCAGCAGCCAATTCGGACAGGGACATCAGCCCCAGCATTTT. Its protein is CASSQFGQGHQPQHF.

The chain uses TRBV7-9 and TRBJ2-1; 7 nucleotides match TRBD2. The CDR3 totals 16 residues. Trimming removed 6 bases from V and 0 bases from J; junction bases left unmatched: 8. CDR1 is SEHNR, CDR2 FQNEAQ, per germline (reference sequence). This CDR3 reads CASRPGREFSYNEQFF. Here the CDR3 DNA reads TGTGCCAGCAGGCCGGGGCGGGAGTTCTCCTACAATGAGCAGTTCTTC.

The genes are TRBV4-3 and TRBJ2-3, with TRBD1 matching over 7 bases. CDR1 and CDR2 (germline): LGHNA, YSLEER. Trimming at V came to 6 bases and at J to 0 bases, leaving 3 bases not matched to a gene. CDR3 length: 14 amino acids. The CDR3 DNA sequence: TGCGCCAGCAGTCGGGACAGCAGCACAGATACGCAGTATTTT. Encoded protein: CASSRDSSTDTQYF.

The genes are TRBV6-1 and TRBJ2-7; TRBD2 matches at 7 bases. The CDR3 is 14 residues long. Trimming cost V 10 bases and J 7 bases; bases outside gene matches: 16. Germline lookup yields CDR1 MNHNS and CDR2 SASEGT. In DNA form, the CDR3 reads TGTGCCATAGGTCGCGGGGGATTTCCTGAGGAGCAGTACGTC. This encodes CAIGRGGFPEEQYV.